The text below deals with one T cell receptor beta chain. This sample was included in a study of blood T cell repertoires in COVID-19. Overall study context: Spain, Italy and the United States supplied samples that represented acute and convalescent COVID-19. Nucleic acid was either cDNA or gDNA, and it came from T cells, B-cell-depleted T cells, or PBMCs.

TCRdb's copy holds only in-frame clones and misses some; the assay was immunoSEQ multiplex PCR. The sample holds some 71,000 clones, approximately 90% seen once. The sequenced material came from peripheral blood. The sequence derives from a woman between 18 and 30 years old with acute or convalescent COVID-19.

The DNA of the CDR3 is TGTGCCAGCAGGTTAGCGGGCCTGAGCTCCTACAATGAGCAGTTCTTC. As protein: CASRLAGLSSYNEQFF. The chain has TRBV27 and TRBJ2-1; 7 bases line up with TRBD2. There are 16 residues in the CDR3. Germline V gives CDR1 MNHEY, CDR2 SMNVEV (reference sequence). Unmatched junction bases numbered 8, after V lost 6 bases and J lost 0 bases.